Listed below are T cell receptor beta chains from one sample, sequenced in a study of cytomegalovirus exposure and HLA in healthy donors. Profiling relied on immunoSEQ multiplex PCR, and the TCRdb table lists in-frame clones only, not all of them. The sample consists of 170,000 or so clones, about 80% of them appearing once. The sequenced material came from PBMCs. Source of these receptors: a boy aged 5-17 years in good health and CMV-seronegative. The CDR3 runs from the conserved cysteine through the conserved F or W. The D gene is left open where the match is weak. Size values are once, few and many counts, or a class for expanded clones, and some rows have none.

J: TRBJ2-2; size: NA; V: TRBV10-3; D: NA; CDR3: CALKDGLANTGELFF; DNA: TGTGCCCTAAAGGACGGACTCGCGAACACCGGGGAGCTGTTTTTT
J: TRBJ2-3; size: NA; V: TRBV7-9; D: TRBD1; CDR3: CASSSDRDGDTQYF; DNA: TGTGCCAGCAGCTCGGACAGGGACGGAGATACGCAGTATTTT
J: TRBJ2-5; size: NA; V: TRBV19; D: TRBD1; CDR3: CASSISSGQGMETQYF; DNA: TGTGCCAGTAGTATCTCTTCGGGACAGGGTATGGAGACCCAGTACTTC
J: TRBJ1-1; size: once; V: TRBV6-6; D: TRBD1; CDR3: CASRTGASGTEAFF; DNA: TGTGCCAGCAGGACAGGGGCTAGTGGCACTGAAGCTTTCTTT
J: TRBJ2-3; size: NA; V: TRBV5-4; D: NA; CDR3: CASSLDRTDTQYF; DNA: TGTGCCAGCAGCTTGGATCGTACAGATACGCAGTATTTT
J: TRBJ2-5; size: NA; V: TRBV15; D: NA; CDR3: CATSRDPEAGVQYF; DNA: TGTGCCACCAGCAGAGATCCGGAGGCGGGTGTCCAGTACTTC
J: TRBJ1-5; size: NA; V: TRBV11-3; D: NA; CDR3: CASSLAPGGNQPQHF; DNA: TGTGCCAGCAGCTTAGCCCCAGGGGGCAATCAGCCCCAGCATTTT
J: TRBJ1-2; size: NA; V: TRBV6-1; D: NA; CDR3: CASSLGEGNYGYTF; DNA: TGTGCCAGCAGTTTAGGGGAGGGGAACTATGGCTACACCTTC
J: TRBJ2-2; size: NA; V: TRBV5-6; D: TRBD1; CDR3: CASSKFPGQATGELFF; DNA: TGTGCCAGCAGCAAATTTCCGGGACAGGCGACCGGGGAGCTGTTTTTT
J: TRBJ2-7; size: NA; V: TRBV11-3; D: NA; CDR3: CASSSTDYEQYF; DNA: TGTGCCAGCAGCTCGACAGACTACGAGCAGTACTTC
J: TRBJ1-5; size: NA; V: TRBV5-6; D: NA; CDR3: CASSLMQNQPQHF; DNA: TGTGCCAGCAGCTTGATGCAGAATCAGCCCCAGCATTTT
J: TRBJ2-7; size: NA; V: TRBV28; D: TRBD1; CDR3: CASSHRDRGQDEQYF; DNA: TGTGCCAGCAGTCATAGGGACAGGGGGCAGGACGAGCAGTACTTC
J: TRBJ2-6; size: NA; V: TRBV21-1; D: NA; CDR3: CAPPCRTGVRSGANVLTF; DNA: TGTGCCCCGCCCTGCCGGACAGGCGTACGCTCTGGGGCCAACGTCCTGACTTTC
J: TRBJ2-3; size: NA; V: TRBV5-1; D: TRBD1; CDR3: CASSLAGTATDTQYF; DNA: TGCGCCAGCAGCTTGGCCGGGACAGCCACAGATACGCAGTATTTT
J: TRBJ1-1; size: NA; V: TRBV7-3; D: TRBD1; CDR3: CASSLGQYTEAFF; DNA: TGTGCCAGCAGCTTGGGACAGTACACTGAAGCTTTCTTT
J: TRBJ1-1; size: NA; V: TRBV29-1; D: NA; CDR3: CSVEGRGIGTEAFF; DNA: TGCAGCGTTGAAGGCAGAGGGATTGGCACTGAAGCTTTCTTT